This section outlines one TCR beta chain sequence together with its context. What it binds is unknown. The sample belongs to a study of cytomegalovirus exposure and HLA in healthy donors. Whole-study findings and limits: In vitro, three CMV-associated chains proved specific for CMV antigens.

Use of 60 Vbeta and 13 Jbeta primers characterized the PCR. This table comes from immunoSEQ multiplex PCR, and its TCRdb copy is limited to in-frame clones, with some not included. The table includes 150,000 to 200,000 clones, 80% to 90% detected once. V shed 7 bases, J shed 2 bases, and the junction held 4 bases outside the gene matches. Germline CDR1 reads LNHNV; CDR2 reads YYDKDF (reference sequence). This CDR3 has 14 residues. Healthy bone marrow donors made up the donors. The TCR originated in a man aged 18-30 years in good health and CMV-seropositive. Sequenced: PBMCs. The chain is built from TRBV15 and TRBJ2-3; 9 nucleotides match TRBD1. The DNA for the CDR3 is TGTGCCACCAACGACAGGGGGATCACAGATACGCAGTATTTT. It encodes CATNDRGITDTQYF. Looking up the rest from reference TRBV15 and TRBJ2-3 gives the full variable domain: DAMVIQNPRYQVTQFGKPVTLSCSQTLNHNVMYWYQQKSSQAPKLLFHYYDKDFNNEADTPDNFQSRRPNTSFCFLDIRSPGLGDTAMYLCATNDRGITDTQYFGPGTRLTVL.